These T cell receptor beta chains were read from a single sample in a study of beta chain features in type 1 diabetes. Sequenced by immunoSEQ multiplex PCR; TCRdb stores in-frame clones only, minus some. The sample holds around 280,000 clones; 15% are singletons and the top ten take 0.015%. What was sequenced was naive CD4+ T cells from blood. Source of these receptors: a young man with type 1 diabetes. The CDR3 runs from the conserved cysteine through the conserved F or W. The order of the fields is V gene, J gene, CDR3 protein.

v_call: TRBV28; j_call: TRBJ2-1; cdr3_aa: CASRLSGSSYNEQFF
v_call: TRBV29-1; j_call: TRBJ1-1; cdr3_aa: CSVEKQVNTEAFF
v_call: TRBV5-4; j_call: TRBJ2-3; cdr3_aa: CASSDGQLSTDTQYF
v_call: TRBV4-3; j_call: TRBJ2-3; cdr3_aa: CASSQGLAGAYTQYF
v_call: TRBV7-2; j_call: TRBJ1-1; cdr3_aa: CASSLVGGTLNTEAFF
v_call: TRBV4-1; j_call: TRBJ2-3; cdr3_aa: CASSLLGTGIVGDTQYF
v_call: TRBV6-5; j_call: TRBJ2-1; cdr3_aa: CASKRASGANEQFF
v_call: TRBV7-8; j_call: TRBJ2-1; cdr3_aa: CASSLAPLAGGYNEQFF
v_call: TRBV6-5; j_call: TRBJ2-7; cdr3_aa: CASTGGLFQQYF
v_call: TRBV28; j_call: TRBJ2-7; cdr3_aa: CASSSTGTGGFYEQYF